The 18 T cell receptor beta chains below all came from one sample that was sequenced in a study of T-cell memory formation after mild COVID-19. Using its own MiXCR run on the 5' RACE reads, TCRdb lists one record per CDR3 protein. Found here are approximately 350,000 distinct CDR3 sequences, roughly 13% of them singletons; the top ten hold about a fifth. The sample was PBMCs or a T cell subset sorted from them (not recorded which). These receptors all come from a man aged 18 to 30 who had mild COVID-19 (a few samples of this study predate the infection). Cell type and time point are not known.

The table lists this clonotype with many counts. This chain connects TRBV6-4 to TRBJ2-7; a possible D gene is TRBD2 (5 bases). Germline loops: CDR1 MRHNA, CDR2 SNTAGT. This CDR3 contains 14 residues. V was shortened by 6 bases and J by 3 bases, with 15 bases between the two germline ends. CDR3 bases: TGTGCCAGCAGACCGACTACAAATGACTACGAGCAGTACGTC. It yields the protein CASRPTTNDYEQYV.

The chain combines TRBV10-3 with TRBJ1-1; possibly TRBD1 for D (6 bases). CDR1 and CDR2 from the germline V gene are ENHRY and SYGVKD. V gave up 8 bases and J gave up 3 bases, with 10 bases separating them. The CDR3 spans 12 residues. CDR3: CAIEGDDTEAFF. The DNA of the CDR3 is TGTGCCATCGAGGGGGACGACACTGAAGCTTTCTTT.

This clonotype turned up a few times. One end of the junction fails to match germline, which may point to a read error. The chain couples TRBV7-3 to TRBJ2-1, with 7 bases matching TRBD2. This CDR3 is built from 15 residues. Germline values: CDR1 SGHTA, CDR2 FQGTGA. The CDR3 reads CASGPEPGGDDLPVF. The CDR3 DNA is TGTGCCAGCGGCCCAGAACCGGGGGGTGACGACCTACCGGTCTTC.

The gene calls are TRBV29-1 and TRBJ2-1; weak D call: TRBD1 (5 bases). Germline values: CDR1 SQVTM, CDR2 ANQGSEA. The CDR3 consists of 11 residues. V shed 3 bases and J shed 5 bases, with 5 bases lying between them. CDR3 sequence reads: CSVDRDNEQFF. CDR3 DNA sequence: TGCAGCGTTGACAGGGACAATGAGCAGTTCTTC.

This clonotype has just a few counts. The V gene is TRBV7-6, the J gene TRBJ2-5, with 9 bases aligning to TRBD2. Trimming took 1 base from V and 1 from J; bases not matched to a gene: 7. Per germline, CDR1 SGHVS and CDR2 FNYEAQ. The CDR3 contains 17 residues. The CDR3 sequence is CASSLEVAGVTQETQYF. In nucleotides, the CDR3 is TGTGCCAGCAGCTTAGAGGTAGCGGGGGTCACCCAAGAGACCCAGTACTTC. Supplemented by reference TRBV7-6 and TRBJ2-5, the full variable domain reads GAGVSQSPRYKVTKRGQDVALRCDPISGHVSLYWYRQALGQGPEFLTYFNYEAQQDKSGLPNDRFSAERPEGSISTLTIQRTEQRDSAMYRCASSLEVAGVTQETQYFGPGTRLLVL.

CDR3 nucleotides: TGTGCCAGCAGCTTGGGATGGACAGGGGGGAGCAATCAGCCCCAGCATTTT. This codes for CASSLGWTGGSNQPQHF. V gene TRBV5-6 combines with J gene TRBJ1-5; TRBD1 agrees at 10 bases. Germline lookup yields CDR1 SGHDT and CDR2 YYEEEE. V gave up 0 bases and J gave up 1 base; unmatched junction bases: 4. The CDR3 extends over 17 amino acids.

Only a few counts were recorded for this clonotype. This sequence joins TRBV7-2 and TRBJ1-1; D remains ambiguous. Trimming shortened V by 5 bases and J by 1 base, and 14 bases separated the two germline ends. CDR3 length equals 15 residues. Germline-derived CDR1 and CDR2 are SGHTA and FQGNSA. CDR3 nucleotides: TGTGCCAGCAGCGGCACCGGGCTCACGAACACTGAAGCTTTCTTT. It codes for CASSGTGLTNTEAFF.

Ten or more counts support this clonotype. This chain uses TRBV10-3 with TRBJ1-1; D is unresolved. The CDR3 runs to 14 residues. The V gene lost 4 bases and the J gene lost 3 bases, with 12 bases spanning the gap. CDR1 is ENHRY, CDR2 SYGVKD, per germline. For the CDR3, the DNA is TGTGCCATCAGTGGGACGGAAAAGGACACTGAAGCTTTCTTT. Translated: CAISGTEKDTEAFF.

This clonotype came up a few times. The chain couples TRBV10-3 to TRBJ1-5; perhaps TRBD1 as D (5 bases). Trimming cost V 6 bases and J 5 bases, with 11 bases left between them. The CDR3 length is 13 residues. CDR1 and CDR2 (germline): ENHRY, SYGVKD. CDR3 sequence: CAIRRTPDQPQHF. The CDR3 DNA follows: TGTGCCATCAGAAGGACACCAGATCAGCCCCAGCATTTT.

This clonotype was detected many times. The chain employs TRBV7-8 and TRBJ2-3; D is unresolved. V dropped 5 bases and J dropped 5 bases, with 8 bases sitting between them. Germline V gene lookup returns CDR1 SGHVS and CDR2 FQNEAQ. CDR3 size: 12 residues. This chain's CDR3 is CASSQNLDTQYF. DNA for the CDR3: TGTGCCAGCAGCCAAAACTTAGATACGCAGTATTTT.

The chain has TRBV7-9 and TRBJ1-2; 8 bases are shared with TRBD1. Trimming at V came to 4 bases and at J to 0 bases, leaving 4 bases not matched to a gene. The CDR3 extends over 15 amino acids. The germline V gene encodes CDR1 SEHNR and CDR2 FQNEAQ (reference sequence). The CDR3 DNA is TGTGCCAGCAGCTGGACAGGGCCGACTAACTATGGCTACACCTTC. It is translated as CASSWTGPTNYGYTF.

At least ten counts were recorded for this clonotype. J is TRBJ2-7 and V is TRBV6-5, with 7 bases identical to TRBD2. V was pared by 6 bases and J by 7 bases, with 9 bases of the junction left unmatched. Per the germline V gene, CDR1 is MNHEY and CDR2 is SVGAGI. This CDR3 spans 13 amino acids. The CDR3 nucleotides read TGTGCCAGCAGACGATACGAGGGAGGGGAGCAGTACTTC. This gives the protein CASRRYEGGEQYF.

This clonotype was picked up a small number of times. This chain links TRBV6-5 with TRBJ2-6; D gene unclear. Germline assignment: CDR1 MNHEY and CDR2 SVGAGI. The CDR3 is 15 amino acids. Trimming took off 6 bases at V and 0 bases at J, with 9 bases between the two ends. CDR3 nucleotides: TGTGCCAGCAGCGACGGGCACTCTGGGGCCAACGTCCTGACTTTC. Residues: CASSDGHSGANVLTF.

There are a few counts of this clonotype. The V gene is TRBV5-1, the J gene TRBJ2-5; tentative D call: TRBD2 (6 bases). The V gene lost 5 bases and the J gene lost 5 bases, with 22 bases spanning the gap. CDR1 and CDR2 (germline): SGHRS, YFSETQ. The CDR3 runs 16 residues. This CDR3 reads CASRAFWRGSTETQYF. CDR3 nucleotides: TGCGCCAGCAGGGCTTTCTGGAGGGGATCCACGGAGACCCAGTACTTC.

This chain links TRBV5-1 with TRBJ1-4; possible D gene TRBD1, 5 bases. V lost 0 bases to trimming and J lost 7 bases, with 10 bases between them. CDR3 size: 14 residues. Germline loops: CDR1 SGHRS, CDR2 YFSETQ. The CDR3 loop is CASSLDPGAEKLFF. The CDR3 bases are TGCGCCAGCAGCTTGGATCCTGGGGCTGAAAAACTGTTTTTT.

This clonotype was seen a handful of times. This chain joins TRBV7-9 and TRBJ1-3; 7 positions agree with TRBD1. Germline V gives CDR1 SEHNR, CDR2 FQNEAQ (reference sequence). The CDR3 consists of 15 residues. DNA for the CDR3: TGTGCGTCACCGGGACAGCGAAGCTCTGGAAACACCATATATTTT. Translating gives CASPGQRSSGNTIYF.

This rearrangement joins TRBV7-8 to TRBJ1-1; D is ambiguous. Trimming took 5 bases from V and 1 from J, leaving 11 bases between them. The V gene's germline CDR1 is SGHVS and CDR2 FQNEAQ. CDR3 size: 14 residues. CDR3 protein: CASSPRGENTEAFF. The CDR3 bases are TGTGCCAGCAGCCCCCGGGGAGAGAACACTGAAGCTTTCTTT.

This clonotype was seen many times. This chain links TRBV28 with TRBJ2-1; D may correspond to TRBD1 or TRBD2 (6 bases each). V dropped 5 bases and J dropped 0 bases, with 14 bases sitting between them. The CDR3 consists of 16 residues. The germline gives CDR1 MDHEN, CDR2 SYDVKM. The CDR3 sequence is CASSPTGASSYNEQFF. As DNA, the CDR3 is TGTGCCAGCAGTCCCACGGGGGCGAGCTCCTACAATGAGCAGTTCTTC.